These 8 T cell receptor beta chains came from one sample sequenced in a study of T cells in Graves' hyperthyroidism and ophthalmopathy. Amplification yielded TCR beta CDR3 regions, with RNA transcripts as the source. The primer set for the first-round RT-PCR of the TCR CDR3 was HTBI. TCRdb used MiXCR to reprocess the multiplex PCR reads, holding one entry per CDR3 protein. The data show about 840,000 distinct CDR3 sequences, with 38% seen just once and 8.9% held by the top ten. Sequencing was done on a sample of blood. The receptors come from a man aged 18-30 years with Graves' hyperthyroidism.

The chain combines TRBV7-2 with TRBJ2-2; 8 bases line up with TRBD1. V was pared by 5 bases and J by 6 bases, with 8 bases of the junction left unmatched. The CDR3 totals 15 residues. Germline V CDR1 and CDR2: SGHTA, FQGNSA. As DNA, the CDR3 is TGTGCCAGCAGCCCTGGCAGGGGGCAGTCCGGGGAGCTGTTTTTT. It specifies CASSPGRGQSGELFF. Based on the CDR3 plus reference TRBV7-2 and TRBJ2-2, the full variable domain is GAGVSQSPSNKVTEKGKDVELRCDPISGHTALYWYRQSLGQGLEFLIYFQGNSAPDKSGLPSDRFSAERTGGSVSTLTIQRTQQEDSAVYLCASSPGRGQSGELFFGEGSRLTVL.

The sample holds many counts of this clonotype. Germline is not matched at one junction end, which may reflect a read error. The J gene is TRBJ1-6, the V gene TRBV7-2, with 7 bases identical to TRBD1. This CDR3 is built from 13 residues. Per germline, CDR1 SGHTA and CDR2 FQGNSA. In DNA form, the CDR3 reads TGCGCCAGCAGCTTGGAGGGGGCTTCACCCCTCCACTTT. It encodes CASSLEGASPLHF.

With regard to this clonotype: This may come from a read error, since a much larger clone is one base off. CDR3 sequence reads: CAIRRSGEDTEASF. As DNA, the CDR3 is TGTGCCATCAGGAGGAGTGGGGAAGACACTGAAGCTTCCTTT. The chain links TRBV9 to TRBJ1-1; the D is unclear. Germline CDR1 and CDR2: SGDLS and YYNGEE. This CDR3 has 14 residues.

This clonotype came up many times. The chain carries TRBV19 and TRBJ1-5, with D possibly being TRBD1 (6 bases). V was shortened by 3 bases and J by 7 bases, with 13 bases between the two germline ends. In germline, CDR1 is LNHDA, CDR2 SQIVND (reference sequence). This CDR3 has 14 amino acids. CDR3 amino acids: CASSMLQGGQPQHF. CDR3 DNA: TGTGCCAGTAGTATGTTACAGGGTGGCCAGCCCCAGCATTTT.

This clonotype has ten or more counts. The chain recombines TRBV10-3 with TRBJ1-1; D uncertain. Germline lookup yields CDR1 ENHRY and CDR2 SYGVKD. The V end was cut by 9 bases, the J end by 0 bases, with 14 bases between. CDR3 length: 14 residues. The CDR3 spells CAIKTRTMNTEAFF. For the CDR3, the DNA is TGTGCCATAAAAACACGTACCATGAACACTGAAGCTTTCTTT.

This chain links TRBV12-3 or TRBV12-4 with TRBJ2-7, with 7 bases that match TRBD1. J lost 2 bases, V lost 5 bases, and 6 bases had no gene match. The CDR3 spans 14 residues. This CDR3 is CASSVMDRTYEQYF. DNA for the CDR3: TGTGCCAGCAGTGTCATGGACAGGACCTACGAGCAGTACTTC.

This sequence joins TRBV6-5 and TRBJ1-1; possibly TRBD1 for D (5 bases). V gave up 5 bases and J gave up 3 bases, with 10 bases separating them. This CDR3 contains 13 residues. Germline CDR1 reads MNHEY; CDR2 reads SVGAGI. The CDR3 region has the DNA TGTGCCAGCAGTCCCCGGGACGACACTGAAGCTTTCTTT. Its protein product is CASSPRDDTEAFF.

This clonotype was recorded at least ten times. The V call is TRBV20-1, the J call TRBJ1-1; the D is unclear. CDR1 is DFQATT, CDR2 SNEGSKA, per germline (reference sequence). This CDR3 spans 12 amino acids. Trimming removed 3 bases from V and 6 bases from J, with 11 bases in between. The CDR3 spells CSASSGWSEAFF. The CDR3 nucleotides read TGCAGTGCTAGTTCCGGATGGTCTGAAGCTTTCTTT.